The rows below give T cell receptor beta chains drawn from one sample of a study of lymphopenia after photon versus proton radiotherapy. Sequencing used immunoSEQ multiplex PCR; TCRdb keeps in-frame clones, though not all of them. The sample yields about 60,000 clones, around 85% seen once. The sample in question was peripheral blood, obtained from a patient treated with proton-based radiotherapy. The source of these receptors is a man in his fifties or sixties with pancreatic cancer. The CDR3 runs from the conserved cysteine through the conserved F or W.

V	J	CDR3
TRBV7-8	TRBJ2-1	CASSSRLASGNEQFF
TRBV28	TRBJ2-2	CASRWGRTGELFF
TRBV18	TRBJ1-5	CASSPDRVDQPQHF
TRBV28	TRBJ2-7	CASSTGQGVTYEQYF
TRBV19	TRBJ1-1	CASSIETANTEAFF
TRBV11-3	TRBJ2-6	CASRQGGASGANVLTF
TRBV4-3	TRBJ1-1	CASSQTTGGTEAFF
TRBV7-9	TRBJ2-2	CASSQARPGLAGVGELFF
TRBV28	TRBJ1-5	CASSGVFQPQHF
TRBV2	TRBJ2-7	CASSEGAPRDEQYF
TRBV19	TRBJ2-2	CASSSSSRGGNTGELFF
TRBV5-4	TRBJ2-2	CASSLARLNTGELFF
TRBV28	TRBJ2-7	CASSFSSGVYEQYF
TRBV9	TRBJ2-1	CASSYLQTSGNEQFF
TRBV9	TRBJ2-1	CASSVNGYNEQFF
TRBV28	TRBJ2-2	CASISKRQYTGELFF
TRBV16	TRBJ2-5	CASSQSRGTQYF
TRBV2	TRBJ1-1	CASSPQGIHTEAFF
TRBV19	TRBJ2-7	CASSRTGVGLSEQYF
TRBV6-4	TRBJ2-5	CASSDSCGGPQETQYF
TRBV28	TRBJ1-1	CASSWEVDTEAFF
TRBV5-6	TRBJ2-1	CASSRSGVSYNEQFF
TRBV5-4	TRBJ2-7	CASSLGGPKNSYEQYF
TRBV9	TRBJ2-2	CASSVSPTGELFF
TRBV6-6	TRBJ1-5	CASSPTVAPVWPQHF
TRBV6-1	TRBJ1-2	CASSEAGGRGYGYTF
TRBV28	TRBJ2-7	CASSTDYEQYF
TRBV5-1	TRBJ2-1	CASSLVPGNEQFF
TRBV20-1	TRBJ1-5	CSASDEPQHF
TRBV12-5	TRBJ2-1	CASGGGFDEQFF
TRBV9	TRBJ2-4	CASSMTGGKNIQYF